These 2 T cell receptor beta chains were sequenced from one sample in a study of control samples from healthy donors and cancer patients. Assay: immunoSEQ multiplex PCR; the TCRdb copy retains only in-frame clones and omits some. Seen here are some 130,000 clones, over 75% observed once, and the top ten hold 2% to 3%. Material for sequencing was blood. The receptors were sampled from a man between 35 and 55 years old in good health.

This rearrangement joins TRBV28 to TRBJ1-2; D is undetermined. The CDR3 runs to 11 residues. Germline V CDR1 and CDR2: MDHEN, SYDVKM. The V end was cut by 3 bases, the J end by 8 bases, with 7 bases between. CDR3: CASSLGSGYTF. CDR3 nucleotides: TGTGCCAGCAGTTTGGGATCCGGCTACACCTTC.

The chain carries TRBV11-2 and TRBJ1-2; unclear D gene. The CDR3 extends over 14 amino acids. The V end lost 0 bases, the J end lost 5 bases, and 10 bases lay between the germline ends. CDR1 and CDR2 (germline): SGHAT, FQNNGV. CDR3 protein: CASSLDPTGYGYTF. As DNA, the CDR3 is TGTGCCAGCAGCTTAGACCCCACGGGGTATGGCTACACCTTC.